This T cell receptor (beta chain) is from a study of shared clonotypes between healthy human individuals. Assay used: immunoSEQ multiplex PCR; TCRdb lists only in-frame clones, some missing. The sample shows around 2.5 million clones, approximately 93% of them seen only once. The germline gives CDR1 SNHLY, CDR2 FYNNEI. V dropped 8 bases and J dropped 2; count of bases not matched to a gene: 11. The CDR3 runs to 15 residues. The chain recombines TRBV2 with TRBJ2-5; 7 bases map to TRBD2. The material sequenced was naive CD4+ T cells from PBMCs. Noted subset: CD45RA+ positively selected. The sequence was obtained from a young man in good health. Some clones in this sample may be carry-over from other donors' samples. The CDR3 DNA follows: TGTGCCAGCGCATTCGACGGGGGGAAGCAAGAGACCCAGTACTTC. Its translation: CASAFDGGKQETQYF. Drawing the rest from reference TRBV2 and TRBJ2-5, the complete variable domain is EPEVTQTPSHQVTQMGQEVILRCVPISNHLYFYWYRQILGQKVEFLVSFYNNEISEKSEIFDDQFSVERPDGSNFTLKIRSTKLEDSAMYFCASAFDGGKQETQYFGPGTRLLVL.